This T cell receptor (beta chain) was captured in a study of blood T cell repertoires in COVID-19. The wider study: The study drew acute and convalescent COVID-19 samples from the United States, Italy and Spain.

Original data processing: Estimation of nucleated cell counts was performed using reference gene primer amplification. The assay was immunoSEQ multiplex PCR, and TCRdb's table has in-frame clones only and misses some. V, J and clone size were drawn from that table, and D and trimming were deduced from the DNA. There are 150,000 to 200,000 clones in the sample; approximately 83% occur only once, and around 8.6% lies in the top ten. The material sequenced was peripheral blood. The clonotype was recovered from a man aged 50 to 60 with active or convalescent COVID-19.

The CDR3 nucleotides read TGCACCGAAGTAAGGGGTAATCAGCCCCAGCATTTT. This codes for CTEVRGNQPQHF. The chain is built from TRBV23-1 and TRBJ1-5, with D tentatively TRBD1 (5 bases). TRBV23-1 is an open reading frame whose function is uncertain. The CDR3 is made up of 12 amino acids.